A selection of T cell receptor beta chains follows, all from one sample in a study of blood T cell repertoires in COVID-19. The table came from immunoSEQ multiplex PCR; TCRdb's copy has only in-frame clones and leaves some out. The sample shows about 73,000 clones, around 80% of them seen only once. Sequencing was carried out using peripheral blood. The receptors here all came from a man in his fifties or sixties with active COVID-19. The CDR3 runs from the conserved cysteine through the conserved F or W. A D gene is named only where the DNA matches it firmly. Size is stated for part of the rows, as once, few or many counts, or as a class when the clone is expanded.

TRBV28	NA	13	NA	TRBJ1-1	CASNWQGGTEAFF	TGTGCCAGCAACTGGCAGGGAGGAACTGAAGCTTTCTTT
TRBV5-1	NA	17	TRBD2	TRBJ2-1	CASSPRTSGGSYNEQFF	TGCGCCAGCAGCCCCCGAACCTCCGGGGGGTCCTACAATGAGCAGTTCTTC
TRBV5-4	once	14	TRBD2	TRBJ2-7	CASSWASGSYEQYF	TGTGCCAGCAGCTGGGCTAGCGGCTCCTACGAGCAGTACTTC
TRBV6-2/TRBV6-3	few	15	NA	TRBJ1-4	CASSRGQEGYEKLFF	TGTGCCAGCAGCCGTGGACAAGAAGGTTATGAAAAACTGTTTTTT
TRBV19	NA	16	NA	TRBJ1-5	CASRRGTDYGNQPQHF	TGTGCCAGTAGGCGGGGGACTGATTATGGCAATCAGCCCCAGCATTTT
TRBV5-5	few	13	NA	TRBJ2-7	CASSRPPSYEQYF	TGTGCCAGCAGCCGTCCCCCCTCCTACGAGCAGTACTTC
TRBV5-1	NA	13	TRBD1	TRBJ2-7	CASSSGQGYEQYF	TGCGCCAGCAGCTCGGGACAGGGCTACGAGCAGTACTTC
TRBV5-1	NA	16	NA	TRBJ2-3	CASSPVISGGRDTQYF	TGCGCCAGCAGCCCGGTGATCTCGGGGGGCCGGGATACGCAGTATTTT
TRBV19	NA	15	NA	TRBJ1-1	CASSIGAAENTEAFF	TGTGCCAGTAGTATTGGGGCAGCCGAAAACACTGAAGCTTTCTTT
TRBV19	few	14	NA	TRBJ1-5	CASSMEGHNQPQHF	TGTGCCAGTAGTATGGAGGGCCACAATCAGCCCCAGCATTTT
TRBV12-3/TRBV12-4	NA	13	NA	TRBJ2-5	CASSLRLAETQYF	TGTGCCAGCAGTTTGCGGCTAGCAGAGACCCAGTACTTC
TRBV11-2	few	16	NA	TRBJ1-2	CASSLDPIRAPYGYTF	TGTGCCAGCAGCTTAGACCCCATCAGGGCCCCATATGGCTACACCTTC
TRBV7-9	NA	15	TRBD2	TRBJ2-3	CASSSLAGSTDTQYF	TGTGCCAGCAGCTCGCTAGCGGGGTCCACAGATACGCAGTATTTT
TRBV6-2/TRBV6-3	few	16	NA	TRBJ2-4	CASSGQIGRSKNIQYF	TGTGCCAGCAGTGGACAGATCGGAAGGTCCAAAAACATTCAGTACTTC
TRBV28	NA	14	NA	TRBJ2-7	CASTLNGGHHEQYF	TGTGCCAGCACCCTCAACGGGGGTCACCACGAGCAGTACTTC
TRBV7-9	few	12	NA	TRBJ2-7	CASSFTSYEQYF	TGTGCCAGCAGCTTCACTTCCTACGAGCAGTACTTC
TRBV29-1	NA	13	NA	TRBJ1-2	CSTVMAGNYGYTF	TGCAGCACGGTGATGGCCGGGAACTATGGCTACACCTTC
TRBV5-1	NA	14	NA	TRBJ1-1	CASSTTGMNTEAFF	TGCGCCAGCAGCACGACAGGCATGAACACTGAAGCTTTCTTT
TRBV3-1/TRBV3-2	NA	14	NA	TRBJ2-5	CASSQEEVQETQYF	TGTGCCAGCAGCCAAGAAGAGGTACAAGAGACCCAGTACTTC
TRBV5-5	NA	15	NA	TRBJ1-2	CASSLGRMAGYGYTF	TGTGCCAGCAGCTTGGGACGGATGGCAGGCTATGGCTACACCTTC
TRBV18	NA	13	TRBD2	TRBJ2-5	CASSGGLGETQYF	TGTGCCAGCTCCGGAGGACTAGGAGAGACCCAGTACTTC
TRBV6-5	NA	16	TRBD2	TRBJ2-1	CASSSGTSGSYNEQFF	TGTGCCAGCAGTTCCGGGACTAGCGGGAGCTACAATGAGCAGTTCTTC
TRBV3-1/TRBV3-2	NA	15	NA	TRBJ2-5	CASTRGKNLQETQYF	TGTGCCAGCACTCGCGGGAAGAACTTACAAGAGACCCAGTACTTC
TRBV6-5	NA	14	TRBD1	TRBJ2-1	CASTSQGNYNEQFF	TGTGCCAGCACCTCACAGGGGAACTACAATGAGCAGTTCTTC
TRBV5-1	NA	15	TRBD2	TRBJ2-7	CASSTWTSNTYEQYF	TGCGCCAGCAGCACTTGGACTAGCAACACCTACGAGCAGTACTTC
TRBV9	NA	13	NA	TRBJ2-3	CASSVAGVDTQYF	TGTGCCAGCAGCGTAGCCGGGGTGGATACGCAGTATTTT
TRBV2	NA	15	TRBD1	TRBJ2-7	CASSEEGQASYEQYF	TGTGCCAGCAGTGAAGAGGGACAGGCATCCTACGAGCAGTACTTC
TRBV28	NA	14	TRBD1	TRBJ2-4	CASSKTGGGNIQYF	TGTGCCAGCAGTAAGACAGGGGGCGGAAACATTCAGTACTTC
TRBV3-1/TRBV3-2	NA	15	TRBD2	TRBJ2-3	CASTYSGASTDTQYF	TGTGCCAGCACCTACAGCGGGGCTAGCACAGATACGCAGTATTTT
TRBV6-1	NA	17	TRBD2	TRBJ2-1	CASSEFGGSSSYNEQFF	TGTGCCAGCAGTGAATTCGGGGGGTCAAGCTCCTACAATGAGCAGTTCTTC
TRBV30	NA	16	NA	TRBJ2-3	CAWSPFDSWGTDTQYF	TGTGCCTGGAGTCCATTCGACAGTTGGGGCACAGATACGCAGTATTTT
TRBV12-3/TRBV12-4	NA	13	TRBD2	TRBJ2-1	CASRLAGNNEQFF	TGTGCCAGCAGACTAGCGGGAAACAATGAGCAGTTCTTC
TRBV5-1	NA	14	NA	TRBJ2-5	CASSLEAVGETQYF	TGCGCCAGCAGCTTGGAGGCGGTGGGAGAGACCCAGTACTTC
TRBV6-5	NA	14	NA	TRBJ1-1	CASSTGHMNTEAFF	TGTGCCAGCAGTACCGGACACATGAACACTGAAGCTTTCTTT
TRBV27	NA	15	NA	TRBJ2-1	CASSPWWSSYNEQFF	TGTGCCAGCAGTCCATGGTGGAGCTCCTACAATGAGCAGTTCTTC
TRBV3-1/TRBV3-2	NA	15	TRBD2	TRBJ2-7	CASSQTTSGSYEQYF	TGTGCCAGCAGCCAAACGACTAGCGGGAGCTACGAGCAGTACTTC
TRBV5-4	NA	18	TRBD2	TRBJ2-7	CASSLEEAGGWGTIEQYF	TGTGCCAGCAGCTTGGAGGAAGCGGGAGGCTGGGGGACCATTGAGCAGTACTTC
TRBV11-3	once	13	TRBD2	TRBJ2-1	CASSLSGSNEQFF	TGTGCCAGCAGCCTTAGCGGGAGCAATGAGCAGTTCTTC
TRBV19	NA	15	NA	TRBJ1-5	CASQRREGGVQPQHF	TGTGCCAGCCAAAGGAGGGAGGGAGGGGTACAGCCCCAGCATTTT
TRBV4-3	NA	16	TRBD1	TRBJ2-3	CASSGTGQGAPDTQYF	TGCGCCAGCAGCGGGACGGGACAGGGGGCACCAGATACGCAGTATTTT
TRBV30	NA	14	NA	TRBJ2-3	CAWSAETGTDTQYF	TGTGCCTGGAGTGCCGAAACGGGCACAGATACGCAGTATTTT
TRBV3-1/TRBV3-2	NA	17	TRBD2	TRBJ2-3	CASSQEVAGGHTDTQYF	TGTGCCAGCAGCCAAGAGGTAGCGGGGGGGCACACAGATACGCAGTATTTT
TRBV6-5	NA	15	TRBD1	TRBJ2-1	CASSPDRGAYNEQFF	TGTGCCAGCAGTCCAGACAGGGGCGCCTACAATGAGCAGTTCTTC
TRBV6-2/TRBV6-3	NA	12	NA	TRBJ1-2	CASSYDSWGYTF	TGTGCCAGCAGTTACGATAGTTGGGGCTACACCTTC
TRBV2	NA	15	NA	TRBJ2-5	CASTQPGAGQETQYF	TGTGCCAGCACTCAACCGGGAGCGGGCCAAGAGACCCAGTACTTC
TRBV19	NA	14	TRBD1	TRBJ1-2	CASSPGQPRRSYTF	TGTGCCAGTAGCCCGGGACAGCCAAGGAGAAGCTACACCTTC
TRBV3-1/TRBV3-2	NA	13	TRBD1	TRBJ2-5	CASSSGTEETQYF	TGTGCCAGCAGTTCCGGGACAGAAGAGACCCAGTACTTC
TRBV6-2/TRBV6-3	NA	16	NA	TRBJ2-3	CASSYGAGRITDTQYF	TGTGCCAGCAGTTACGGTGCGGGACGAATCACAGATACGCAGTATTTT
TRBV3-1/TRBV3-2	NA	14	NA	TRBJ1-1	CASSQAETLGRAFF	TGTGCCAGCAGCCAAGCAGAGACCCTAGGTCGAGCTTTCTTT
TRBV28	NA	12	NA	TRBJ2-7	CASSGQPYEQYF	TGTGCCAGCAGTGGACAACCCTACGAGCAGTACTTC
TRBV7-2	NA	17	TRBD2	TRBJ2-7	CASTRPRLAGVTGEQYF	TGTGCCAGCACCAGGCCGCGGCTAGCGGGAGTTACCGGCGAGCAGTACTTC
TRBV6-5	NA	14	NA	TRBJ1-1	CASSPTRQHTEAFF	TGTGCCAGCAGTCCCACCCGACAGCACACTGAAGCTTTCTTT
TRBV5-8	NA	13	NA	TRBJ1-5	CASSYGSRQPQHF	TGTGCCAGCAGCTACGGGTCCCGACAGCCCCAGCATTTT
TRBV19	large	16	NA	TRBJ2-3	CASSRFPAASTDTQYF	TGTGCCAGTAGTAGATTTCCAGCGGCTAGCACAGATACGCAGTATTTT
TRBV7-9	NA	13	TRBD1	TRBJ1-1	CASSLEGATEAFF	TGTGCCAGCAGCTTAGAGGGGGCCACTGAAGCTTTCTTT
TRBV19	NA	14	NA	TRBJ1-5	CASSDSHSNQPQHF	TGTGCCAGTTCGGACAGCCATAGCAATCAGCCCCAGCATTTT
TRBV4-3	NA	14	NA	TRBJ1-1	CASSQEYQGSGAFF	TGCGCCAGCAGCCAAGAATACCAGGGGAGTGGAGCTTTCTTT
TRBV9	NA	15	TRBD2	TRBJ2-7	CASSVFSGSSYEQYF	TGTGCCAGCAGCGTCTTCAGCGGGAGCTCCTACGAGCAGTACTTC